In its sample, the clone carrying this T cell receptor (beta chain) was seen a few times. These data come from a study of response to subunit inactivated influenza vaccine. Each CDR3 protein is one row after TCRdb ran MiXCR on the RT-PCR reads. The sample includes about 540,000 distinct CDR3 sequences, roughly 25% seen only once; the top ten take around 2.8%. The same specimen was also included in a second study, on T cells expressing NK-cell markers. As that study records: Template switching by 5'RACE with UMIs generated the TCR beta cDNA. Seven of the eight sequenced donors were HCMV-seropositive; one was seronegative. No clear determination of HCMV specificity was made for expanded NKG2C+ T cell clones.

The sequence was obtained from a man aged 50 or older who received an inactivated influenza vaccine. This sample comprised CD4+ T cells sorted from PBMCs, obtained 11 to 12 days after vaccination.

CDR3 in DNA: TGTGCCAGCAGCTCGAGGGACAGGGGATGGTACGAGCAGTACTTC. It encodes CASSSRDRGWYEQYF. The V and J genes are TRBV7-2 and TRBJ2-7; 10 bases map to TRBD1. Germline CDR1 SGHTA, CDR2 FQGNSA. Unmatched junction bases numbered 7, after V lost 4 bases and J lost 4 bases. This CDR3 is 15 amino acids long. The variable domain in full, completed from reference TRBV7-2 and TRBJ2-7, reads GAGVSQSPSNKVTEKGKDVELRCDPISGHTALYWYRQSLGQGLEFLIYFQGNSAPDKSGLPSDRFSAERTGGSVSTLTIQRTQQEDSAVYLCASSSRDRGWYEQYFGPGTRLTVT.